The rows below give T cell receptor beta chains drawn from one sample of a study of CD8 T cells in ankylosing spondylitis. TCRdb reprocessed the 5' RACE reads with MiXCR, giving one entry per CDR3 protein. Of 160,000 or so distinct CDR3 sequences listed, approximately 10% were seen once; the top ten hold around 15%. The source material was blood, either unsorted or a sorted T cell fraction (not recorded which). These receptors all stem from a female donor with ankylosing spondylitis or in good health (not recorded which). Each CDR3 is given with its conserved first and last residue. The order of the fields is D gene, clone size, V gene, J gene, CDR3 DNA, CDR3 protein. D genes are given only for firm matches. Not all rows give a size; the values are once, few, many and, for expanded clones, a class.

>.|.|TRBV30|TRBJ2-7
TGTGCCTGGAGTGCCTCCGGGCATAAGTACGAGCAGTACTTC
CAWSASGHKYEQYF
>.|.|TRBV5-6|TRBJ2-1
TGTGCCAGCAGCGACCATGGAACCTACAATGAGCAGTTCTTC
CASSDHGTYNEQFF
>.|many|TRBV7-9|TRBJ2-7
TGTGCCAGCAGTTTAGTGGGGTACGAGCAGTACTTC
CASSLVGYEQYF
>.|.|TRBV2|TRBJ2-3
TGTGCCAGCAACAGACAGGAAGGCAAAGATACGCAGTATTTT
CASNRQEGKDTQYF
>.|.|TRBV7-6|TRBJ1-1
TGTGCCAGCAGCTTGATCGCAGACATGAACACTGAAGCTTTCTTT
CASSLIADMNTEAFF
>.|many|TRBV12-3/TRBV12-4|TRBJ2-2
TGTGCCAGCAGTTTAAATCGGAACGGGGAGCTGTTTTTT
CASSLNRNGELFF
>.|.|TRBV7-8|TRBJ2-1
TGTGCCAGCAGCTTAGGTTTGGATGAGCAGTTCTTC
CASSLGLDEQFF
>TRBD1|few|TRBV2|TRBJ2-7
TGTGCCACTAGAGGAAAAGACAGGGGTTACGAGCAGTACTTC
CATRGKDRGYEQYF
>.|few|TRBV7-9|TRBJ2-7
TGTGCCAGCAGCCCCAAAGACAGCTACGAGCAGTACTTC
CASSPKDSYEQYF
>.|.|TRBV7-7|TRBJ2-2
TGTGCTAGCAGCTTAGCTCGGGGAGACGGGGAGCTGTTTTTT
CASSLARGDGELFF
>.|.|TRBV25-1|TRBJ1-3
TGTGCCAGCAGTGGACGGATATCTGGAAACACCATATATTTT
CASSGRISGNTIYF
>TRBD1|many|TRBV29-1|TRBJ2-1
TGCAGCTTCCTGGACAGGGGCTCCTACAATGAGCAGTTCTTC
CSFLDRGSYNEQFF
>.|.|TRBV5-6|TRBJ2-5
TGTGGCACCTCCGAGGGCAGGACAGAGACCCAGTACTTC
CGTSEGRTETQYF
>.|.|TRBV30|TRBJ1-4
TGTGCCTGGAGTGACGGGGTGGGATGGACTAATGAAAAACTGTTTTTT
CAWSDGVGWTNEKLFF
>.|.|TRBV27|TRBJ2-7
TGTGCCAGCAGTTTTAGTATTTACTCCTACGAGCAGTACTTC
CASSFSIYSYEQYF
>TRBD1|few|TRBV7-9|TRBJ2-3
TGTGCCAGCAGCCTCCTCGGACAGGCTAGCACAGATACGCAGTATTTT
CASSLLGQASTDTQYF
>TRBD2|.|TRBV7-9|TRBJ2-1
TGTGCCAGCAGCTTGGGGACTAGCCTTGGCAATGAGCAGTTCTTC
CASSLGTSLGNEQFF
>.|many|TRBV29-1|TRBJ2-1
TGCAGCGTTGAGCCAGGCAATGAGCAGTTCTTC
CSVEPGNEQFF
>.|few|TRBV19|TRBJ2-1
TGTGCCAGTAGTATGACTTCGCTCTCCTACAATGAGCAGTTCTTC
CASSMTSLSYNEQFF
>.|.|TRBV12-3/TRBV12-4|TRBJ1-5
TGTGCCAGCAGTGAAGGGGGCAATCAGCCCCAGCATTTT
CASSEGGNQPQHF
>.|few|TRBV27|TRBJ2-5
TGTGCCAGCAGTGTCCGCTGGGGGACGCAAGAGACCCAGTACTTC
CASSVRWGTQETQYF
>TRBD2|many|TRBV29-1|TRBJ2-3
TGCAGCGCTCTCCGGACTAGCAGCCTCACAGATACGCAGTATTTT
CSALRTSSLTDTQYF